This entry describes one T cell receptor (beta chain). Some clones are missing from TCRdb's copy, which holds only in-frame ones; the method was immunoSEQ multiplex PCR. Among about 140,000 clones listed, under 95% were seen once. The data derive from a study of T cell responses to AZD1222 COVID-19 vaccine. The CDR3 length is 16 residues. Germline CDR1 and CDR2: LGHDT and YNNKEL (reference sequence). V was pared by 3 bases and J by 7 bases, with 19 bases between. The chain employs TRBV3-1 (or the pseudogene TRBV3-2) and TRBJ1-5; D possibly corresponds to TRBD1 (5 bases). Sample: peripheral blood, taken on day 0 of AZD1222 vaccination. This TCR came from an adult in good health. The chain's CDR3 is CASSQGGCVSLQPQHF. In DNA form, the CDR3 reads TGTGCCAGCAGCCAGGGGGGATGCGTAAGCTTGCAGCCCCAGCATTTT.